The clone carrying this T cell receptor (beta chain) was seen many times. Its antigen is currently unknown. Sequencing runs each yielded over 180 million TCR-beta sequences from 15-18 subjects. Via MiXCR, TCRdb re-called the 5' RACE reads, giving one row per CDR3 protein. Of around 30,000 distinct CDR3 sequences listed, about 1.6% are singletons. The data stem from a study of neurological immune-mediated disorders. Study-wide points: Multiple sclerosis was found to have the least TCR clonal expansion, below healthy controls, and HTLV-1-associated myelopathy the most.

Germline CDR1 and CDR2: SGHTA and FQGNSA. This CDR3 is 16 amino acids long. Germline trimming cut 5 bases from V and 0 bases from J; bases unmatched to any gene: 8. The specimen was PBMCs. The chain uses TRBV7-2 and TRBJ2-5; 8 bases line up with TRBD2. This receptor was taken from a woman younger than 45 with multiple sclerosis. CDR3 sequence (DNA): TGTGCCAGCAGCGCCCACGGGGGGGCCAACCAAGAGACCCAGTACTTC. Amino acids: CASSAHGGANQETQYF.